This is a list of T cell receptor beta chains from one sample in a study of shared clonotypes between healthy human individuals. Measured with immunoSEQ multiplex PCR; TCRdb has only the in-frame clones, and not every one. The sample lists 2 million to 2.5 million clones; 85% to 95% were seen once. The sample was naive CD4+ T cells from PBMCs. Receptors were obtained from a man between 18 and 29 years old in good health. Some clones in this sample may be carry-over from other donors' samples. CDR3s include the opening cysteine and the closing phenylalanine or tryptophan. The D gene is left open where the match is weak. Some rows have no size entry. The others give once, few or many, or a class for an expanded clone.

>-|TRBV28|TRBJ1-1|-
CATISNTEAFF
TGTGCCACCATATCGAACACTGAAGCTTTCTTT
>-|TRBV5-6|TRBJ2-1|-
CASSLDYNEQFF
TGTGCCAGCAGCTTGGATTATAATGAGCAGTTCTTC
>-|TRBV28|TRBJ2-7|-
CASSPRRWPYEQYF
TGTGCCAGCAGCCCCCGGAGGTGGCCCTACGAGCAGTACTTC
>once|TRBV6-6|TRBJ2-1|TRBD2
CASSGQLAGGANEQFF
TGTGCCAGCAGTGGGCAACTAGCGGGAGGTGCCAATGAGCAGTTCTTC
>-|TRBV7-3|TRBJ1-3|-
CASSLTPFRLGPSGNTIYF
TGTGCCAGCAGCTTAACCCCGTTTCGTCTGGGCCCCTCTGGAAACACCATATATTTT
>-|TRBV4-2|TRBJ2-7|-
CASSQAAVSGTDMGRGQQYF
TGTGCCAGCAGCCAAGCTGCAGTCAGCGGGACAGATATGGGTCGAGGCCAGCAGTACTTC
>-|TRBV9|TRBJ1-5|-
CASSASFIQPQHF
TGTGCCAGCAGCGCATCCTTTATCCAGCCCCAGCATTTT
>-|TRBV4-1|TRBJ1-4|-
CASSPGRSGMEKLFF
TGCGCCAGCAGCCCAGGACGTTCCGGGATGGAAAAACTGTTTTTT
>-|TRBV11-2|TRBJ1-4|-
CASSPGGGGRPNEKLFF
TGTGCCAGCAGCCCAGGTGGGGGCGGCCGACCTAATGAAAAACTGTTTTTT
>-|TRBV5-1|TRBJ2-3|-
CASQTVAANGDTQYF
TGCGCCAGCCAGACGGTGGCGGCAAACGGGGATACGCAGTATTTT
>-|TRBV5-1|TRBJ1-5|-
CASSSIQGGQPQHF
TGCGCCAGCAGCTCCATACAGGGTGGTCAGCCCCAGCATTTT
>-|TRBV6-5|TRBJ2-6|-
CASRDPGSGANVLTF
TGTGCCAGCAGAGACCCGGGGTCTGGGGCCAACGTCCTGACTTTC
>-|TRBV7-3|TRBJ1-1|-
CASGSGPTEAFF
TGTGCCAGCGGTTCCGGGCCCACTGAAGCTTTCTTT
>-|TRBV5-5|TRBJ2-7|TRBD1
CASSVNPGQGFYEQYF
TGTGCCAGCAGCGTAAACCCGGGACAGGGGTTCTACGAGCAGTACTTC
>-|TRBV6-1|TRBJ2-2|TRBD1
CASRGQVPGELFF
TGTGCCAGCAGGGGACAGGTCCCCGGGGAGCTGTTTTTT
>-|TRBV5-1|TRBJ2-5|TRBD1
CASSRGTGPPGETQYF
TGCGCCAGCAGCCGTGGGACAGGCCCCCCGGGAGAGACCCAGTACTTC
>-|TRBV12-5|TRBJ2-3|-
CASGSEDTQYF
TGTGCTAGTGGTTCCGAGGATACGCAGTATTTT
>-|TRBV7-9|TRBJ2-7|TRBD1
CASSPPGQARYEQYF
TGTGCCAGCAGCCCCCCGGGACAGGCGCGCTACGAGCAGTACTTC
>-|TRBV5-1|TRBJ2-3|-
CASSVQDTSTDTQYF
TGCGCCAGCAGCGTACAGGATACTAGCACAGATACGCAGTATTTT
>-|TRBV30|TRBJ2-1|-
CAWSIDRFSYNEQFF
TGTGCCTGGAGTATTGACAGATTTTCCTACAATGAGCAGTTCTTC
>-|TRBV5-1|TRBJ1-3|-
CASSLAGSPGNTIYF
TGCGCCAGCAGCTTAGCGGGGAGCCCTGGAAACACCATATATTTT
>-|TRBV18|TRBJ1-1|TRBD1
CASSPRTGAMNTEAFF
TGTGCCAGCTCACCCCGGACAGGAGCTATGAACACTGAAGCTTTCTTT
>-|TRBV4-1|TRBJ2-7|TRBD1
CASSQGTGYEQYF
TGCGCCAGCAGCCAAGGGACAGGGTACGAGCAGTACTTC
>-|TRBV5-4|TRBJ2-6|-
CASSLVSGANVLTF
TGTGCCAGCAGCTTGGTTTCTGGGGCCAACGTCCTGACTTTC
>-|TRBV19|TRBJ1-5|TRBD1
CASSRPPGQVNQPQHF
TGTGCCAGTAGTCGACCTCCGGGACAGGTTAATCAGCCCCAGCATTTT
>-|TRBV10-3|TRBJ2-7|-
CAIGSGEQYF
TGTGCCATCGGATCGGGAGAGCAGTACTTC
>-|TRBV30|TRBJ1-1|-
CAWSAMTEAFF
TGTGCCTGGAGCGCAATGACAGAAGCTTTCTTT
>-|TRBV5-5|TRBJ2-2|-
CASSLIWGEDTGELFF
TGTGCCAGCAGCTTAATTTGGGGCGAAGACACCGGGGAGCTGTTTTTT
>-|TRBV7-9|TRBJ1-4|-
CASSLGGYNEKLFF
TGTGCCAGCAGCTTAGGGGGGTATAATGAAAAACTGTTTTTT
>-|TRBV10-3|TRBJ1-5|-
CAIKASGADNQPQHF
TGTGCCATCAAGGCATCAGGGGCGGACAATCAGCCCCAGCATTTT
>-|TRBV9|TRBJ2-1|-
CASSAGLNEQFF
TGTGCCAGCAGCGCGGGGCTCAATGAGCAGTTCTTC
>-|TRBV18|TRBJ1-4|-
CASSPGRVGEKLFF
TGTGCCAGCTCACCGGGTCGTGTGGGGGAAAAACTGTTTTTT
>-|TRBV28|TRBJ1-4|-
CASSLDSAREKLFF
TGTGCCAGCAGCCTCGACAGCGCAAGGGAAAAACTGTTTTTT
>-|TRBV19|TRBJ1-5|-
CASSLGGGSNQPQHF
TGTGCCAGTAGTCTCGGGGGGGGGAGCAATCAGCCCCAGCATTTT
>-|TRBV4-2|TRBJ1-3|-
CASSQVVGAGNTIYF
TGTGCCAGCAGCCAAGTAGTAGGGGCTGGAAACACCATATATTTT
>-|TRBV10-3|TRBJ1-1|TRBD1
CAISSDRVNTEAFF
TGTGCCATCAGTTCGGACAGGGTGAACACTGAAGCTTTCTTT
>-|TRBV9|TRBJ2-1|TRBD2
CASSVSGTPGTSGRLGVGNEQFF
TGTGCCAGCAGCGTATCCGGGACGCCCGGGACTAGCGGGAGACTCGGGGTGGGAAATGAGCAGTTCTTC
>-|TRBV10-3|TRBJ2-1|TRBD2
CAISDSTAGAYNEQFF
TGTGCCATCAGTGATTCCACGGCGGGAGCCTACAATGAGCAGTTCTTC
>few|TRBV9|TRBJ1-3|-
CASSPVPTAGNTIYF
TGTGCCAGCAGCCCAGTCCCGACAGCTGGAAACACCATATATTTT
>-|TRBV5-1|TRBJ2-7|TRBD1
CASSSDRETGEQYF
TGCGCCAGCAGCTCCGACAGGGAGACTGGAGAGCAGTACTTC
>-|TRBV19|TRBJ2-1|TRBD1
CASKLTGVAYNEQFF
TGTGCCAGTAAGCTTACAGGGGTTGCCTACAATGAGCAGTTCTTC
>-|TRBV5-8|TRBJ1-1|-
CASSLVRGTEAFF
TGTGCCAGCAGCCTAGTCAGGGGCACTGAAGCTTTCTTT
>once|TRBV5-1|TRBJ2-7|TRBD1
CASSSGQGGVEQYF
TGCGCCAGCAGCTCGGGACAGGGGGGCGTCGAGCAGTACTTC
>-|TRBV5-5|TRBJ2-1|-
CASSLSLSGHNEQFF
TGTGCCAGCAGCCTATCCCTGTCCGGTCACAATGAGCAGTTCTTC
>-|TRBV10-3|TRBJ2-1|-
CAISDGQTYNEQFF
TGTGCCATCAGTGATGGGCAGACCTACAATGAGCAGTTCTTC
>-|TRBV28|TRBJ1-4|TRBD1
CASSLRQGAAKLFF
TGTGCCAGCAGTTTAAGACAGGGGGCGGCGAAACTGTTTTTT
>-|TRBV29-1|TRBJ1-2|-
CSVEFGPYGYTF
TGCAGCGTTGAATTTGGACCCTATGGCTACACCTTC